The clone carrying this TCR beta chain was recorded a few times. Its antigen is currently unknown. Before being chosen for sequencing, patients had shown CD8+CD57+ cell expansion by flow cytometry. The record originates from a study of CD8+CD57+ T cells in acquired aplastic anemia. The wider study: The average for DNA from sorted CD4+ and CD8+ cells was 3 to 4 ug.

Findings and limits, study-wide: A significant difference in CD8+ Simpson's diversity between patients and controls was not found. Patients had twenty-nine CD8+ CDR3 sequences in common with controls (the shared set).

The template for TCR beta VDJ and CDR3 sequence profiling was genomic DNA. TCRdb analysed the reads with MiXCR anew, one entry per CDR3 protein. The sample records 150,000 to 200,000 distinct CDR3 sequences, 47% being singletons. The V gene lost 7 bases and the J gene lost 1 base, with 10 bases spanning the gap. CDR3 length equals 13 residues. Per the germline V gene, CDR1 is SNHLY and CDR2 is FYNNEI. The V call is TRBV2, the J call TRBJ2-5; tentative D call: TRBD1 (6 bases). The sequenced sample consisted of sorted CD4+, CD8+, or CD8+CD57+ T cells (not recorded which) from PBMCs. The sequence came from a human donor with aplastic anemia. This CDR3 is CASNLDSQETQYF. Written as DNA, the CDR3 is TGTGCCAGCAATCTGGACAGCCAAGAGACCCAGTACTTC. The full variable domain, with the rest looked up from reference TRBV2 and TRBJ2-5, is EPEVTQTPSHQVTQMGQEVILRCVPISNHLYFYWYRQILGQKVEFLVSFYNNEISEKSEIFDDQFSVERPDGSNFTLKIRSTKLEDSAMYFCASNLDSQETQYFGPGTRLLVL.